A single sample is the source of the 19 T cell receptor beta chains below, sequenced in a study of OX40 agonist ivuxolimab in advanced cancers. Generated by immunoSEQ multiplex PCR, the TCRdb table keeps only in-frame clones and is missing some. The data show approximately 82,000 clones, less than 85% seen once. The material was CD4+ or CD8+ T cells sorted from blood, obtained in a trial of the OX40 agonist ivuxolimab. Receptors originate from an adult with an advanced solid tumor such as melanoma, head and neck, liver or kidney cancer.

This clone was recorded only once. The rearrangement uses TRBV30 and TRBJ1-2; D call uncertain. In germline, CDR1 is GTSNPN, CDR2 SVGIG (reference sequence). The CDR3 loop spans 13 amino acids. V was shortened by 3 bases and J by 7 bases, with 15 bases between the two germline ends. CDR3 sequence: CAWRTPPMGGYTF. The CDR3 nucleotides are TGTGCCTGGAGGACCCCACCCATGGGTGGCTACACCTTC.

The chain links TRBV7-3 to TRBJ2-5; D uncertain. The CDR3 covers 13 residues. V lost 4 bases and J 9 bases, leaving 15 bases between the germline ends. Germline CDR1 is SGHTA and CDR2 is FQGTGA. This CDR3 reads CASSSDLGLAQYF. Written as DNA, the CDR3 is TGTGCCAGCAGCTCCGACCTAGGGTTGGCCCAGTACTTC.

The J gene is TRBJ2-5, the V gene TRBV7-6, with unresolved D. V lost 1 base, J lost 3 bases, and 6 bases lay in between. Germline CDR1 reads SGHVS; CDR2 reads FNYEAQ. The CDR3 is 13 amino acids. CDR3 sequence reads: CASSLGGKETQYF. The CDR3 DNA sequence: TGTGCCAGCAGCTTAGGGGGTAAAGAGACCCAGTACTTC.

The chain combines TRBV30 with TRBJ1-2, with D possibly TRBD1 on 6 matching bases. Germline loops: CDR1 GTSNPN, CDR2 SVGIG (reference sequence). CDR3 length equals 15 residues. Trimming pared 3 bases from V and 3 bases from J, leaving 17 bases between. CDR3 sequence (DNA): TGTGCCTGGAGCCCCCCAGGGGAAGGGGACTATGGCTACACCTTC. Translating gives CAWSPPGEGDYGYTF.

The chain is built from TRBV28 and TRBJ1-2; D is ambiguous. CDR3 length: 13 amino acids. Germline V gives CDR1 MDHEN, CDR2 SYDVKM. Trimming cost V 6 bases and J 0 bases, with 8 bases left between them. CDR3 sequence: CASRTMTNYGYTF. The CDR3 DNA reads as TGTGCCAGCAGAACCATGACTAACTATGGCTACACCTTC.

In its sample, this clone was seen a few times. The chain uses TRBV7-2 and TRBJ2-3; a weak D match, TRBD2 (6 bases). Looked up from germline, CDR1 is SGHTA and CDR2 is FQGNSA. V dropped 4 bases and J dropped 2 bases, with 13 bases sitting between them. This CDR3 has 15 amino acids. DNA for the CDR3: TGTGCCAGCAGCTCGACGGGACTTGACACAGATACGCAGTATTTT. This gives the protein CASSSTGLDTDTQYF.

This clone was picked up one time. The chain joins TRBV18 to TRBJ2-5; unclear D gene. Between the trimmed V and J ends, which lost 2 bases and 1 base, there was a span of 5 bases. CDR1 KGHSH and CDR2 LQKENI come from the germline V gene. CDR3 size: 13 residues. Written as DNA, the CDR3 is TGTGCCAGCTCACCAGGACGCCAAGAGACCCAGTACTTC. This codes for CASSPGRQETQYF.

For the CDR3, the DNA is TGTGCCAGCAGCTTAGTTATTGGCAGTCCAAACTCTGGAAACACCATATATTTT. Protein product: CASSLVIGSPNSGNTIYF. The V gene is TRBV7-2, the J gene TRBJ1-3; no reliable D call. CDR1 is SGHTA, CDR2 FQGNSA, per germline. The ends were cut back, 1 base at V and 0 bases at J, with 16 bases in the middle. The CDR3 contains 18 residues.

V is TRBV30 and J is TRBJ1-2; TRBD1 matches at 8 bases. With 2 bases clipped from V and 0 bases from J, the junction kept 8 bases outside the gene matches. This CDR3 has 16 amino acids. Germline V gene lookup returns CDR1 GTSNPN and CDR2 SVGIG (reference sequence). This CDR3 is CAWSFPGQDTNYGYTF. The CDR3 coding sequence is TGTGCCTGGAGTTTCCCGGGACAGGATACTAACTATGGCTACACCTTC.

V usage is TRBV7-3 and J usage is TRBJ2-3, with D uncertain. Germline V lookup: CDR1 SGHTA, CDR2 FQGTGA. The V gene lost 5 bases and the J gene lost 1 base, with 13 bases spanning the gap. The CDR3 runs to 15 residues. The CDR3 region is CASSPPVSGTDTQYF. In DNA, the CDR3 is TGTGCCAGCAGCCCACCAGTATCTGGCACAGATACGCAGTATTTT.

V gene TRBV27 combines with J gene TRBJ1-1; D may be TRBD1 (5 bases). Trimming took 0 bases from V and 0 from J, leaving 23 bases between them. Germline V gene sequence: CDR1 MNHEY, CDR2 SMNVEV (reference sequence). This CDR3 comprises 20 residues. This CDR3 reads CASSLSQLSTGRRMNTEAFF. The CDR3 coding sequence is TGTGCCAGCAGTTTATCCCAGCTGAGTACAGGACGTCGGATGAACACTGAAGCTTTCTTT.

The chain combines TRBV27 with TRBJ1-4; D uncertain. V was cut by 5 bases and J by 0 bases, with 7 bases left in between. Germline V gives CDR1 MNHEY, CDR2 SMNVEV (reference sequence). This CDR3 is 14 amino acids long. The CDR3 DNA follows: TGTGCCAGCAGTCCGGGAACAACTAATGAAAAACTGTTTTTT. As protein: CASSPGTTNEKLFF.

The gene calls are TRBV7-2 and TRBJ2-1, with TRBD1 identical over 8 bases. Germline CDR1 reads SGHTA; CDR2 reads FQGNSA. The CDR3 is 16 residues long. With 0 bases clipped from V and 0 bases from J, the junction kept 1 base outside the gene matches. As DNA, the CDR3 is TGTGCCAGCAGCTTAGCTGGGACAGGCTCCTACAATGAGCAGTTCTTC. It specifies CASSLAGTGSYNEQFF.

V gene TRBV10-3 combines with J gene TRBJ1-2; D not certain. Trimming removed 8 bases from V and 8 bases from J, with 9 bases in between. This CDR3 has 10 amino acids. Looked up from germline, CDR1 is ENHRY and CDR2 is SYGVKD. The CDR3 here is CAILAEGYTF. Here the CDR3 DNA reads TGTGCCATCCTGGCGGAGGGCTACACCTTC.

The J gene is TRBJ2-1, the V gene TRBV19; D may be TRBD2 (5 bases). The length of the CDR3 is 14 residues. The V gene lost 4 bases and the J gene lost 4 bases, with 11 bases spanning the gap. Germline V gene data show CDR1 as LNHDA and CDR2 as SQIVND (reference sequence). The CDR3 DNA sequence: TGTGCCAGTAGTAACGAGCGGCTGTACAATGAGCAGTTCTTC. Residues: CASSNERLYNEQFF.

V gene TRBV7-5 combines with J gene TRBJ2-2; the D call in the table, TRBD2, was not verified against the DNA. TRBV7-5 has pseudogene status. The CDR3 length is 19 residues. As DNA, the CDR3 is TGTGCCAGAAGCTCCAGGCCCCCATCCCAGCGGGGGGCGGCCGGGGAGCTGTTTTTT. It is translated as CARSSRPPSQRGAAGELFF.

CDR3 DNA: TGTGCCAGCAGGCAGCAATTGGCGGACCGGACCCAGTACTTC. Translated: CASRQQLADRTQYF. The chain is built from TRBV5-6 and TRBJ2-5; D remains unclear. The CDR3 is 14 residues long. The V end lost 5 bases, the J end lost 7 bases, and 18 bases lay between the germline ends. Germline V CDR1 and CDR2: SGHDT, YYEEEE.

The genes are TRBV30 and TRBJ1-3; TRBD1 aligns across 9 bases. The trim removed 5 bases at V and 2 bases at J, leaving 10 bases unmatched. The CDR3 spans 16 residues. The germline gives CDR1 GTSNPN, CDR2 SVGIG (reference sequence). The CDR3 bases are TGTGCCTGGGGATCGACCGGGACAGGGCCTGGAAACACCATATATTTT. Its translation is CAWGSTGTGPGNTIYF.

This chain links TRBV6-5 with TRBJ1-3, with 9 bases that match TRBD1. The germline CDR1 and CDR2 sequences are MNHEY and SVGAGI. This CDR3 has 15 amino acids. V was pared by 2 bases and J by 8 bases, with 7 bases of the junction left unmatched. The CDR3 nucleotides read TGTGCCAGCAGTTACACCGGGACAGGGCGGGACACCATATATTTT. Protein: CASSYTGTGRDTIYF.